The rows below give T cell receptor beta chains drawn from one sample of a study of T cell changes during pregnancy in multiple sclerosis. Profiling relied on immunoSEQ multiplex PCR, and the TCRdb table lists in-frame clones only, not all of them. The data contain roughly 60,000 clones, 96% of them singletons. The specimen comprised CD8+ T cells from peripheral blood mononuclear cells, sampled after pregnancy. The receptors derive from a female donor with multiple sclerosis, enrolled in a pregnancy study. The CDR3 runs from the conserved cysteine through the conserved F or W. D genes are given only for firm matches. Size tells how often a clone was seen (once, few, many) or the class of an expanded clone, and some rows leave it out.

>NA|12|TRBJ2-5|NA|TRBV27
CASGLRGETQYF
TGTGCCAGCGGGCTTAGGGGAGAGACCCAGTACTTC
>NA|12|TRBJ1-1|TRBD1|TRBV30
CAWSAGQYEAFF
TGTGCCTGGAGTGCGGGACAGTATGAAGCTTTCTTT
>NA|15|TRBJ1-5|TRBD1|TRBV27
CASSSTGEKFQPQHF
TGTGCCAGCAGTTCAACAGGGGAGAAATTTCAGCCCCAGCATTTT
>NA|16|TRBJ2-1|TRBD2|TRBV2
CASKIPSGSSYNEQFF
TGTGCCAGTAAGATTCCTAGCGGAAGTTCCTACAATGAGCAGTTCTTC
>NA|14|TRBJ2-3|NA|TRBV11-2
CASSPQDRTDTQYF
TGTGCCAGCAGCCCACAGGACCGCACAGATACGCAGTATTTT
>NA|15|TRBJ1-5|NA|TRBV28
CASSLNPGSGQPQHF
TGTGCCAGCAGTTTAAACCCGGGAAGCGGTCAGCCCCAGCATTTT
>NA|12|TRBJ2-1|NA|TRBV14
CASSQARVQQFF
TGTGCCAGCAGCCAAGCGCGGGTGCAGCAGTTCTTC
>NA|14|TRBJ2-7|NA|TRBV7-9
CASSPGTSPYEQYF
TGTGCCAGCAGCCCCGGGACAAGCCCTTACGAGCAGTACTTC
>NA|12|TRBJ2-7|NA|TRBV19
CASSPDRNEQYF
TGTGCCAGTAGTCCCGACAGGAACGAGCAGTACTTC
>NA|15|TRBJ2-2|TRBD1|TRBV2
CASSGTGGGTGELFF
TGTGCCAGCAGTGGGACAGGGGGCGGCACCGGGGAGCTGTTTTTT
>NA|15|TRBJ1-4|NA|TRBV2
CASSERAATNEKLFF
TGTGCCAGCAGTGAGAGGGCAGCTACTAATGAAAAACTGTTTTTT
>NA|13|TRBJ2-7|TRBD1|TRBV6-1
CASPGTGTYEQYF
TGTGCCAGTCCCGGGACAGGGACGTACGAGCAGTACTTC
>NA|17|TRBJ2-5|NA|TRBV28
CASSLTGSGFAQETQYF
TGTGCCAGCAGTTTGACTGGTAGCGGATTCGCCCAAGAGACCCAGTACTTC
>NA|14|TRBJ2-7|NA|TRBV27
CASSPTVNSYEQYF
TGTGCCAGCAGTCCGACAGTAAACTCCTACGAGCAGTACTTC
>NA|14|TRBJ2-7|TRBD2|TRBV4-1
CASSQDPGGYEQYF
TGCGCCAGCAGCCAAGATCCGGGGGGGTACGAGCAGTACTTC
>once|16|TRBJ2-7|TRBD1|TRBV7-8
CASSLATDRVGYEQYF
TGTGCCAGCAGCTTAGCCACGGACAGGGTTGGCTACGAGCAGTACTTC
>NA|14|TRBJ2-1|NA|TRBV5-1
CASSVLWGHNEQFF
TGCGCCAGCAGCGTTTTGTGGGGGCATAATGAGCAGTTCTTC
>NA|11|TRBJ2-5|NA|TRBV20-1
CSASEIETQYF
TGCAGTGCTAGTGAGATAGAGACCCAGTACTTC
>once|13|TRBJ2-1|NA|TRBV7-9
CASSLARVNEQFF
TGTGCCAGCAGCTTAGCCAGGGTCAATGAGCAGTTCTTC
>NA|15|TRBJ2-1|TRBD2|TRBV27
CASTSTSLTYNEQFF
TGTGCCAGCACCTCGACTAGCTTAACGTACAATGAGCAGTTCTTC
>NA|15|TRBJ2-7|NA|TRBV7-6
CASSLEAGPSYEQYF
TGTGCCAGCAGCTTGGAGGCGGGACCCTCCTACGAGCAGTACTTC
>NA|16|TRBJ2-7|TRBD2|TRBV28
CASSSLSGGPSYEQYF
TGTGCCAGCAGTTCACTCTCGGGAGGGCCGAGCTACGAGCAGTACTTC
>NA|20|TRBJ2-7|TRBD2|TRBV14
CASSQEVTSGRLGSSYEQYF
TGTGCCAGCAGCCAAGAGGTAACTAGCGGGAGATTGGGGAGCTCCTACGAGCAGTACTTC
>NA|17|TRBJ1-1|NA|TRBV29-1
CSVEPRGSRGSNTEAFF
TGCAGCGTTGAACCCCGCGGCAGCAGGGGATCGAACACTGAAGCTTTCTTT
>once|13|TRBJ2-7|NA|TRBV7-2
CASSPRGVHEQYF
TGTGCCAGCAGCCCCCGAGGTGTTCACGAGCAGTACTTC
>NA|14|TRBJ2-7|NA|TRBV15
CATSRSGADYEQYF
TGTGCCACCAGCAGGTCAGGGGCCGATTACGAGCAGTACTTC
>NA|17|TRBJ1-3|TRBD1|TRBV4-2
CASSQDPAGGFGNTIYF
TGTGCCAGCAGCCAAGATCCGGCAGGGGGTTTTGGAAACACCATATATTTT
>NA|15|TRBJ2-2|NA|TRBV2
CASSEFLASAGELFF
TGTGCCAGCAGTGAATTCCTAGCGAGCGCCGGGGAGCTGTTTTTT
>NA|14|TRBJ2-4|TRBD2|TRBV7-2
CASSHGTSPTIQYF
TGTGCCAGCAGCCATGGGACTAGCCCAACCATTCAGTACTTC
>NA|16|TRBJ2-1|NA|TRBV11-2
CASSSHEGRIYNEQFF
TGTGCCAGCAGCTCCCATGAGGGAAGAATTTACAATGAGCAGTTCTTC
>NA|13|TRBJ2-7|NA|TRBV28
CASSPTGYYEQYF
TGTGCCAGCAGTCCCACAGGGTACTACGAGCAGTACTTC
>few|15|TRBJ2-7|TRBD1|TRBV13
CASSHTRGSSYEQYF
TGTGCCAGCAGCCACACCAGGGGGAGCTCCTACGAGCAGTACTTC
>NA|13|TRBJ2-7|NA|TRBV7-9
CASSLTGAYEQYF
TGTGCCAGCAGCTTAACAGGCGCCTACGAGCAGTACTTC